This is a list of T cell receptor beta chains from one sample in a study of human T cells and chemical hapten exposure. TCRdb analysed the RACE reads with MiXCR anew, one entry per CDR3 protein. The table records tens of thousands of distinct CDR3 sequences, about 8.8% of them present only once. Input material: whole blood. Receptors were obtained from a female donor in good health. Some clones in this sample may be carry-over from other donors' samples. The CDR3 runs from the conserved cysteine through the conserved F or W. D genes are given only for firm matches. Only part of the rows carry a size: once, few, many, or a class if the clone is expanded.

V: TRBV12-3/TRBV12-4
J: TRBJ2-1
D: TRBD1
size: few
length: 13
DNA: TGTGCCAGCAGCTCTGACAGGGGCAATGAGCAGTTCTTC
CDR3: CASSSDRGNEQFF

V: TRBV20-1
J: TRBJ2-3
D: .
size: .
length: 14
DNA: TGCAGTGCTAGAGATCAGGGACCAAGGGATACGCAGTATTTT
CDR3: CSARDQGPRDTQYF

V: TRBV7-2
J: TRBJ2-3
D: TRBD2
size: few
length: 14
DNA: TGTGCCAGCAGCCGGGGACTAAGCACAGATACGCAGTATTTT
CDR3: CASSRGLSTDTQYF

V: TRBV19
J: TRBJ2-1
D: .
size: few
length: 14
DNA: TGTGCCAGTAAGCCGCAACAGTTGGGATATGAGCAGTTCTTC
CDR3: CASKPQQLGYEQFF

V: TRBV7-9
J: TRBJ1-6
D: .
size: .
length: 13
DNA: TGTGCCACACAATCCGGGGGGAATTCACCCCTCCACTTT
CDR3: CATQSGGNSPLHF

V: TRBV12-3/TRBV12-4
J: TRBJ2-2
D: .
size: many
length: 14
DNA: TGTGCCAGCCTCCAGGGGCAATGGATCGGGGAGCTGTTTTTT
CDR3: CASLQGQWIGELFF

V: TRBV28
J: TRBJ2-7
D: .
size: few
length: 13
DNA: TGTGCCAGCCGGACGGCGAGCTCCTACGAGCAGTACTTC
CDR3: CASRTASSYEQYF

V: TRBV5-5
J: TRBJ2-5
D: TRBD2
size: many
length: 17
DNA: TGTGCCAGCAGCCCAAGACTAGCGGGGGGATTCCAAGAGACCCAGTACTTC
CDR3: CASSPRLAGGFQETQYF

V: TRBV3-1
J: TRBJ2-5
D: .
size: many
length: 13
DNA: TGTGCCAGCAGCCAAGATTCGGGGAAGACCCAGTACTTC
CDR3: CASSQDSGKTQYF

V: TRBV6-2/TRBV6-3
J: TRBJ2-4
D: .
size: few
length: 17
DNA: TGTGCCAGCAGTCTCCTCATGGGCACCCCAGCCAAAAACATTCAGTACTTC
CDR3: CASSLLMGTPAKNIQYF

V: TRBV9
J: TRBJ2-1
D: .
size: few
length: 16
DNA: TGTGCCAGTCGAAGGGGCGGGTCAGGGTCCAGCAATGAGCAGTTCTTC
CDR3: CASRRGGSGSSNEQFF

V: TRBV29-1
J: TRBJ2-5
D: .
size: many
length: 11
DNA: TGCAGCGTTGTTACCCAAGAGACCCAGTACTTC
CDR3: CSVVTQETQYF

V: TRBV29-1
J: TRBJ2-7
D: TRBD1
size: .
length: 13
DNA: TGCAGCGCCCGAGACGACAGGGCTTACGAGCAGTACTTC
CDR3: CSARDDRAYEQYF

V: TRBV7-2
J: TRBJ2-3
D: TRBD1
size: many
length: 16
DNA: TGTGCCAGCAGCCCCGGGACAGGGGTTCGCGCAGATACGCAGTATTTT
CDR3: CASSPGTGVRADTQYF

V: TRBV20-1
J: TRBJ2-7
D: .
size: few
length: 15
DNA: TGCAGTGCTAGAGATAGCCGGAGGAGCTCCTACGAGCAGTACTTC
CDR3: CSARDSRRSSYEQYF

V: TRBV6-2/TRBV6-3
J: TRBJ1-2
D: .
size: many
length: 12
DNA: TGTGCCAGCAGTGCGACCGATTATGGCTACACCTTC
CDR3: CASSATDYGYTF

V: TRBV28
J: TRBJ1-2
D: TRBD1
size: .
length: 13
DNA: TGTGCCAGCTCGAGACAGGGCAACTATGGCTACACCTTC
CDR3: CASSRQGNYGYTF

V: TRBV27
J: TRBJ2-3
D: .
size: few
length: 14
DNA: TGTGCCAGCAGTTTATCAGCGGCCGTCGATACGCAGTATTTT
CDR3: CASSLSAAVDTQYF

V: TRBV28
J: TRBJ1-1
D: .
size: .
length: 14
DNA: TGTGCCAGCAGTTCCATACAGATGAACACTGAAGCTTTCTTT
CDR3: CASSSIQMNTEAFF

V: TRBV30
J: TRBJ1-1
D: .
size: many
length: 14
DNA: TGTGCCTGGAGTCCCCGCTCCGGGGGCACTGAAGCTTTCTTT
CDR3: CAWSPRSGGTEAFF

V: TRBV5-1
J: TRBJ2-4
D: .
size: few
length: 14
DNA: TGCGCCAGCAGCACGGGACGAGAAAAAAACATTCAGTACTTC
CDR3: CASSTGREKNIQYF

V: TRBV29-1
J: TRBJ2-1
D: .
size: .
length: 13
DNA: TGCAGCGTGACTCGGACCACCAACCATGAGCAGTTCTTC
CDR3: CSVTRTTNHEQFF

V: TRBV7-3
J: TRBJ2-2
D: TRBD1
size: .
length: 17
DNA: TGTGCCAGCAGCCCCCAGTACAGGGGGAAGGACACCGGGGAGCTGTTTTTT
CDR3: CASSPQYRGKDTGELFF

V: TRBV10-3
J: TRBJ2-1
D: TRBD1
size: .
length: 15
DNA: TGTGCCATCAGCCTGGGACAGAGCTCCTACAATGAGCAGTTCTTC
CDR3: CAISLGQSSYNEQFF

V: TRBV6-5
J: TRBJ1-3
D: .
size: many
length: 13
DNA: TGTGCCACCCAGGGAGGTTCTGGAAACACCATATATTTT
CDR3: CATQGGSGNTIYF

V: TRBV4-2
J: TRBJ2-7
D: .
size: .
length: 15
DNA: TGTGCCAGCAGCCACATGGGGAGCCAGGGCTACGAGCAGTACTTC
CDR3: CASSHMGSQGYEQYF

V: TRBV7-2
J: TRBJ1-1
D: .
size: many
length: 12
DNA: TGTGCCAGCAGCTTAGATAGGGATGAAGCTTTCTTT
CDR3: CASSLDRDEAFF

V: TRBV12-5
J: TRBJ1-1
D: .
size: few
length: 13
DNA: TGTGCTAGTGCCCCCTCTTTGAACACTGAAGCTTTCTTT
CDR3: CASAPSLNTEAFF

V: TRBV7-9
J: TRBJ1-1
D: .
size: few
length: 14
DNA: TGTGCCAGCAGCTTATTAGGGCTGGGCACTGAAGCTTTCTTT
CDR3: CASSLLGLGTEAFF

V: TRBV12-3/TRBV12-4
J: TRBJ2-7
D: .
size: .
length: 13
DNA: TGTGCCAGCAGTTTTTCGGCCCTATACGAGCAGTACTTC
CDR3: CASSFSALYEQYF

V: TRBV29-1
J: TRBJ2-4
D: .
size: many
length: 15
DNA: TGCAGCGTTGAACTGGGTGCGGATGCCAAAAACATTCAGTACTTC
CDR3: CSVELGADAKNIQYF

V: TRBV12-3/TRBV12-4
J: TRBJ2-1
D: .
size: many
length: 12
DNA: TGTGCCAGCAGTTTAGCGGTTGGTGAGCAGTTCTTC
CDR3: CASSLAVGEQFF

V: TRBV29-1
J: TRBJ2-5
D: TRBD1
size: .
length: 13
DNA: TGCAGCGTTGAGGACAGGGTTTTCGAGACCCAGTACTTC
CDR3: CSVEDRVFETQYF

V: TRBV21-1
J: TRBJ1-1
D: .
size: .
length: 15
DNA: TGTGCCAGCAGCAGAGGGACCCCGAAGCGCACTGAAGCTTTCTTT
CDR3: CASSRGTPKRTEAFF

V: TRBV28
J: TRBJ2-4
D: .
size: .
length: 16
DNA: TGTGCCAGCAGCCATAGCATTAGTATGATCTTTGGGATTCAGTACTTC
CDR3: CASSHSISMIFGIQYF

V: TRBV28
J: TRBJ1-2
D: .
size: many
length: 10
DNA: TGTGCCAGCAAAGGCTATGGCTACACCTTC
CDR3: CASKGYGYTF

V: TRBV2
J: TRBJ2-7
D: .
size: few
length: 14
DNA: TGTGCCAGCGCTGAGGGAGCAGGCACCTACGAGCAGTACTTC
CDR3: CASAEGAGTYEQYF